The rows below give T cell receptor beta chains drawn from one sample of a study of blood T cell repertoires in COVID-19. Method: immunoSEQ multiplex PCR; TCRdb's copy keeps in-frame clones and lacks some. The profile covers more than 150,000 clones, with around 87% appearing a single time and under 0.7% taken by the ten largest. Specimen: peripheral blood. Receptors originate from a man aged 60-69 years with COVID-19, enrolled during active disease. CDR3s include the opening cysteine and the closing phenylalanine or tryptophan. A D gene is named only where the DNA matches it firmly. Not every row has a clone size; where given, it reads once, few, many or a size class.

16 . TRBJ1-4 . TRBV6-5 CASSYGSAGVGEKLFF TGTGCCAGCAGTTACGGTTCGGCGGGGGTCGGTGAAAAACTGTTTTTT
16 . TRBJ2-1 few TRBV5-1 CASSLTAGRVYNEQFF TGCGCCAGCAGCTTAACGGCCGGGAGAGTCTACAATGAGCAGTTCTTC
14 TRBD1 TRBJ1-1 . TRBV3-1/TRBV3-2 CASSQGQGSRGGLF TGTGCCAGCAGCCAAGGACAGGGGTCTCGAGGAGGTCTCTTT
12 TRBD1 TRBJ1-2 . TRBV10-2 CASSGQGRSYTF TGCGCCAGCAGTGGACAGGGAAGAAGCTACACCTTC
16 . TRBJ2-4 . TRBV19 CASSNSLSSPENIQYF TGTGCCAGTAGTAATTCCCTGTCCTCCCCGGAAAACATTCAGTACTTC
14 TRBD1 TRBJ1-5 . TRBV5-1 CASSLGDSIQPQHF TGCGCCAGCAGCTTAGGGGACAGTATCCAGCCCCAGCATTTT
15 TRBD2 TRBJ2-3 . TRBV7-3 CASSLVAGNTDTQYF TGTGCCAGCAGCTTAGTAGCGGGAAACACAGATACGCAGTATTTT
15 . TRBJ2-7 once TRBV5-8 CASSGGRGAAEEQYF TGTGCCAGCAGCGGCGGCCGGGGGGCAGCTGAGGAGCAGTACTTC
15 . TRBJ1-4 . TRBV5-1 CASSFRDGGNEKLFF TGCGCCAGCAGCTTCCGGGACGGGGGGAATGAAAAACTGTTTTTT
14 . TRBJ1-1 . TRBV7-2 CASSFSFLNTEAFF TGTGCCAGCAGCTTTTCGTTTTTGAACACTGAAGCTTTCTTT
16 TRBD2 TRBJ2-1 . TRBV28 CASSLRTAGSYNEQFF TGTGCCAGCAGTCTCCGTACAGCGGGATCTTACAATGAGCAGTTCTTC
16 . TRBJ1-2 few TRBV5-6 CASSPRGEMLPYGYTF TGTGCCAGCAGCCCCCGGGGGGAAATGCTTCCCTATGGCTACACCTTC
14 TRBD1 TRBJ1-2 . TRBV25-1 CASSDFLGQGGYTF TGTGCCAGCAGTGATTTTTTGGGACAGGGTGGCTACACCTTC
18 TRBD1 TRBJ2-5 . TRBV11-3 CASSLEVSGQGAAETQYF TGTGCCAGCAGCTTAGAGGTATCGGGACAGGGGGCCGCGGAGACCCAGTACTTC
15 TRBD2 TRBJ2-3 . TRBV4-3 CASSQDWLAGDTQYF TGCGCCAGCAGCCAAGATTGGCTAGCGGGGGATACGCAGTATTTT
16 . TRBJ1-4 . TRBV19 CASSTWDTATNEKLFF TGTGCCAGTAGTACCTGGGACACCGCAACTAATGAAAAACTGTTTTTT
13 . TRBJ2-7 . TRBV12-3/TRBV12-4 CASSLGGPYEQYF TGTGCCAGCAGTTTAGGGGGCCCCTACGAGCAGTACTTC
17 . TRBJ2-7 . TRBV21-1 CASSKRVKTSLPYEQYF TGTGCCAGCAGCAAAAGGGTTAAGACTAGCTTACCCTACGAGCAGTACTTC
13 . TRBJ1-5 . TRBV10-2 CASTADTNQPQHF TGCGCCAGCACGGCGGACACTAATCAGCCCCAGCATTTT
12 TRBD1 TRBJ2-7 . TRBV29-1 CSAYRGLGEQYF TGCAGCGCGTACAGGGGGCTTGGCGAGCAGTACTTC
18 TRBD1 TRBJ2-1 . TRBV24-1 CATSDRTGGNLNYNEQFF TGTGCCACCAGTGATAGGACAGGGGGGAACTTAAACTACAATGAGCAGTTCTTC
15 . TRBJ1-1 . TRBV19 CASSNSLGLNTEAFF TGTGCCAGTAGTAACTCTCTGGGGCTGAACACTGAAGCTTTCTTT
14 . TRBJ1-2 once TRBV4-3 CASSQERGHYGYTF TGCGCCAGCAGCCAAGAGCGGGGCCACTATGGCTACACCTTC
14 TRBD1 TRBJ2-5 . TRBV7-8 CASSWDRLGETQYF TGTGCCAGCAGTTGGGACAGGTTGGGAGAGACCCAGTACTTC
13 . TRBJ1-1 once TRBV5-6 CASSRRDTGEAFF TGTGCCAGCAGCCGACGGGACACCGGTGAAGCTTTCTTT
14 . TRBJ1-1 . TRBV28 CASSLPGVNTEAFF TGTGCCAGCAGTTTGCCCGGGGTGAACACTGAAGCTTTCTTT
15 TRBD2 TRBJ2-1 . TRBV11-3 CASSLSGLAGEKQFF TGTGCCAGCAGCTTAAGTGGGCTAGCGGGGGAAAAGCAGTTCTTC
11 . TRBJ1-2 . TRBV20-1 CSARTDGGYTF TGCAGTGCTAGAACCGACGGGGGCTACACCTTC
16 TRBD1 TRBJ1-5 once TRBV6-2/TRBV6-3 CASSPFRDRTNQPQHF TGTGCCAGCAGCCCCTTCAGGGACAGGACAAATCAGCCCCAGCATTTT
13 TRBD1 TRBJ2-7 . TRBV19 CASRETGSGEQYF TGTGCCAGTAGGGAGACAGGGTCGGGCGAGCAGTACTTC
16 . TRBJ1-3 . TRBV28 CASTPRGEASGNTIYF TGTGCCAGCACCCCCAGGGGTGAAGCCTCTGGAAACACCATATATTTT
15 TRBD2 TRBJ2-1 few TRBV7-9 CASSLRASGSHEQFF TGTGCCAGCAGCTTAAGGGCTAGCGGGAGTCATGAGCAGTTCTTC
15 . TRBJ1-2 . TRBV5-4 CASSLGGGSDYGYTF TGTGCCAGCAGCCTGGGCGGCGGATCTGACTATGGCTACACCTTC
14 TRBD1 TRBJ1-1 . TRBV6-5 CASSYSTGGTEAFF TGTGCCAGCAGTTACTCCACAGGGGGCACTGAAGCTTTCTTT
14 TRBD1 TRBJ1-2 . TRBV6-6 CASSRDRGFQGYTF TGTGCCAGCAGTCGAGACAGGGGATTTCAGGGCTACACCTTC
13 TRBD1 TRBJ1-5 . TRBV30 CAWSLGQDQPQHF TGTGCCTGGAGCCTGGGACAGGATCAGCCCCAGCATTTT
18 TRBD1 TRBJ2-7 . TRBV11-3 CASSLGRGTGTGLYEQYF TGTGCCAGCAGCTTAGGTCGCGGGACAGGGACAGGACTCTACGAGCAGTACTTC
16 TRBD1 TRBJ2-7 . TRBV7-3 CASSPLGGPNSYEQYF TGTGCCAGCAGCCCATTAGGGGGCCCGAACTCCTACGAGCAGTACTTC
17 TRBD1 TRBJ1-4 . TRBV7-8 CASSLRDRGLSNEKLFF TGTGCCAGCAGCTTACGGGACAGGGGTCTTTCAAATGAAAAACTGTTTTTT
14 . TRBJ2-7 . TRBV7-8 CASKPGHGSYEQYF TGTGCCAGCAAGCCGGGACATGGCTCCTACGAGCAGTACTTC
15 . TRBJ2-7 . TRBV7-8 CASSLRPLMTYEQYF TGTGCCAGCAGCTTAAGGCCACTAATGACCTACGAGCAGTACTTC
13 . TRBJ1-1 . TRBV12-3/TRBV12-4 CASSRVVNTEAFF TGTGCCAGCAGCCGGGTTGTGAACACTGAAGCTTTCTTT